What follows are 6 T cell receptor beta chains derived from one specimen sequenced in a study of shared clonotypes between healthy human individuals. TCRdb keeps only in-frame clones here, not all; method: immunoSEQ multiplex PCR. The sample contains about 730,000 clones, approximately 72% of which appear only once. Input material: memory CD4+ T cells sorted from blood. Stated subset: CD45RA-negative fraction. The origin of the receptors is a woman in her 30s in good health.

A word on this clone: In the same sample, other DNA sequences code for this CDR3. The rearrangement joins TRBV28 to TRBJ2-7; no definite D call. The CDR3 sequence is 12 residues long. V was shortened by 8 bases and J by 9 bases, with 17 bases between the two germline ends. CDR1 MDHEN and CDR2 SYDVKM come from the germline V gene. CDR3 loop: CASGSYFSLQYF. The CDR3 nucleotides are TGTGCCAGCGGCTCTTATTTTAGTCTGCAGTACTTC.

The chain joins TRBV18 to TRBJ2-2; D unclear. Germline CDR1 reads KGHSH; CDR2 reads LQKENI. This CDR3 has 13 residues. Deletions cut 0 bases from V and 11 bases from J, with 10 bases between. The CDR3 loop is CASSPPEMGELFF. Here the CDR3 DNA reads TGTGCCAGCTCACCACCTGAGATGGGTGAGCTGTTTTTT.

The chain joins TRBV5-1 to TRBJ2-1; D may correspond to TRBD1 or TRBD2 (5 bases each). The V gene's germline CDR1 is SGHRS and CDR2 YFSETQ. The CDR3 covers 13 residues. V lost 7 bases and J 7 bases, leaving 15 bases between the germline ends. The CDR3 region is CASSRDRLNEQFF. The CDR3 bases are TGCGCCAGCTCCCGGGACCGCCTTAATGAGCAGTTCTTC.

CDR3 protein: CASSLGAGLMNTEAFF. The CDR3 coding sequence is TGTGCCAGCAGCTTAGGTGCGGGACTGATGAACACTGAAGCTTTCTTT. This chain connects TRBV11-3 to TRBJ1-1; TRBD1 is a possible D gene (5 bases). V was trimmed by 1 base and J by 0 bases, leaving 12 bases between them. Germline lookup yields CDR1 SGHNT and CDR2 YENEEA. The CDR3 contains 16 residues.

The V and J genes are TRBV19 and TRBJ1-5; 8 bases fit TRBD1. The CDR3 is made up of 15 amino acids. Germline V gives CDR1 LNHDA, CDR2 SQIVND (reference sequence). With V trimmed by 6 bases and J by 7 bases, 11 bases remained unmatched. Written as DNA, the CDR3 is TGTGCCAGTAGATGGAGGCTACAGGGGGTCCAGCCCCAGCATTTT. It codes for CASRWRLQGVQPQHF. The variable domain in full, completed from reference TRBV19 and TRBJ1-5, reads DGGITQSPKYLFRKEGQNVTLSCEQNLNHDAMYWYRQDPGQGLRLIYYSQIVNDFQKGDIAEGYSVSREKKESFPLTVTSAQKNPTAFYLCASRWRLQGVQPQHFGDGTRLSIL.

The genes are TRBV5-1 and TRBJ2-3, with a possible D match to TRBD2 (5 bases). The CDR3 contains 13 residues. In germline, CDR1 is SGHRS, CDR2 YFSETQ. Deletions cut 2 bases from V and 5 bases from J, with 9 bases between. In DNA, the CDR3 is TGCGCCAGCAGCTTTATCAGCGGAGATACGCAGTATTTT. Translating gives CASSFISGDTQYF.